These 30 T cell receptor beta chains originate from one sample sequenced in a study of blood T cell repertoires in COVID-19. TCRdb's table, derived via immunoSEQ multiplex PCR, lists solely in-frame clones and lacks some. The repertoire holds about 140,000 clones, with roughly 73% as singletons. Specimen: peripheral blood. Receptors originate from a woman between 50 and 59 years old with active or convalescent COVID-19.

The rearrangement links TRBV30 to TRBJ2-3; the D gene is possibly TRBD2 (6 bases). The CDR3 sequence is 17 residues long. Trimming removed 1 base at V and 6 bases at J, with 23 bases between. Germline V gene lookup returns CDR1 GTSNPN and CDR2 SVGIG (reference sequence). Here the CDR3 DNA reads TGTGCCTGGAGTGCAACGACTAGAATCCTAAGGTCGGATACGCAGTATTTT. Protein: CAWSATTRILRSDTQYF. Filled out from reference TRBV30 and TRBJ2-3, the complete variable domain reads SQTIHQWPATLVQPVGSPLSLECTVEGTSNPNLYWYRQAAGRGLQLLFYSVGIGQISSEVPQNLSASRPQDRQFILSSKKLLLSDSGFYLCAWSATTRILRSDTQYFGPGTRLTVL.

This rearrangement joins TRBV30 to TRBJ1-1, with TRBD1 matching 8 bases. The CDR3 has 13 residues. Trimming cost V 4 bases and J 5 bases; bases outside gene matches: 6. CDR1 is GTSNPN and CDR2 is SVGIG in the germline V gene (reference sequence). In nucleotides, the CDR3 is TGTGCCTGGACCACGACAGGGGAAACTGAAGCTTTCTTT. Translating gives CAWTTTGETEAFF.

This sequence joins TRBV5-1 and TRBJ2-1; 9 nucleotides line up with TRBD2. Trimming at V came to 5 bases and at J to 6 bases, leaving 6 bases not matched to a gene. The CDR3 runs 14 residues. Per the germline V gene, CDR1 is SGHRS and CDR2 is YFSETQ. DNA for the CDR3: TGCGCCAGCAGTTCCGGGACTAGCTTCAATGAGCAGTTCTTC. It encodes CASSSGTSFNEQFF.

V is TRBV27 and J is TRBJ2-7, with TRBD2 matching over 9 bases. Trimming cost V 6 bases and J 3 bases; bases outside gene matches: 9. The CDR3 spans 15 residues. The germline V gene has CDR1 MNHEY and CDR2 SMNVEV (reference sequence). The CDR3 coding sequence is TGTGCCAGCAGCCCTCTTTCTAGCGGGATCTACGAGCAGTACTTC. As protein: CASSPLSSGIYEQYF.

The chain employs TRBV7-2 and TRBJ2-1; D perhaps matches TRBD2 (5 bases). V lost 5 bases and J 9 bases, leaving 17 bases between the germline ends. The CDR3 extends over 14 amino acids. CDR1 and CDR2 from the germline V gene are SGHTA and FQGNSA. The CDR3 DNA reads as TGTGCCAGCAGCCTCCAGAGGGCTAGACCTGAGCAGTTCTTC. Encoded protein: CASSLQRARPEQFF.

The CDR3 DNA follows: TGTGCCAGCAGCTTACGGCGACTAGCGGGAGGGCCAGCGAACACCGGGGAGCTGTTTTTT. The encoded protein is CASSLRRLAGGPANTGELFF. The chain carries TRBV7-3 and TRBJ2-2; 14 nucleotides line up with TRBD2. From germline, CDR1 is SGHTA and CDR2 FQGTGA. Trimming took 2 bases from V and 0 from J; bases not matched to a gene: 8. This CDR3 has 20 amino acids.

J is TRBJ1-5 and V is TRBV10-3, with 7 bases lining up with TRBD1. The length of the CDR3 is 17 residues. CDR1 is ENHRY and CDR2 is SYGVKD in the germline V gene. With 0 bases clipped from V and 7 bases from J, the junction kept 12 bases outside the gene matches. Written as DNA, the CDR3 is TGTGCCATCAGTGAGTCGGACAGGCACGAGGGAGGACAGCCCCAGCATTTT. Translating it yields CAISESDRHEGGQPQHF.

The chain uses TRBV6-2 or TRBV6-3 and TRBJ2-6, with D possibly matching TRBD2 (5 bases). V was cut by 4 bases and J by 0 bases, with 19 bases left in between. Germline CDR1 MNHEY, CDR2 SVGEGT. The CDR3 consists of 19 residues. CDR3 loop: CASSSPRAAEVSGANVLTF. In DNA form, the CDR3 reads TGTGCCAGCAGTTCACCCCGAGCGGCGGAAGTCTCTGGGGCCAACGTCCTGACTTTC.

This clone was recorded only once. The chain links TRBV7-3 to TRBJ2-5; 10 nucleotides match TRBD2. The germline gives CDR1 SGHTA, CDR2 FQGTGA. V lost 2 bases and J lost 2; bases outside the gene matches: 5. This CDR3 comprises 16 residues. The CDR3 DNA is TGTGCCAGCAGCTTAGCAGCGACTAGCGGGCAAGAGACCCAGTACTTC. As protein: CASSLAATSGQETQYF.

This rearrangement joins TRBV2 to TRBJ1-2; a possible D gene is TRBD1 (5 bases). This CDR3 region has 14 residues. V lost 4 bases, J lost 0 bases, and 9 bases lay in between. In germline, CDR1 is SNHLY, CDR2 FYNNEI. CDR3 in DNA: TGTGCCAGCAGTGCCGGGGGTACTAACTATGGCTACACCTTC. This encodes CASSAGGTNYGYTF.

The chain links TRBV5-8 to TRBJ2-4, with TRBD1 as a possible D gene (5 bases). Looked up from germline, CDR1 is SGHTS and CDR2 is YDEGEE. Trimming pared 0 bases from V and 2 bases from J, leaving 15 bases between. The CDR3 has 17 residues. The CDR3: CASSLVGAGWPKNIQYF. CDR3 DNA: TGTGCCAGCAGCTTGGTTGGGGCAGGGTGGCCCAAAAACATTCAGTACTTC.

The chain carries TRBV5-1 and TRBJ2-7; TRBD2 agrees at 7 bases. The germline gives CDR1 SGHRS, CDR2 YFSETQ. The CDR3 totals 15 residues. V lost 0 bases and J lost 2; bases outside the gene matches: 5. The CDR3 loop reads CASSLAGGGTYEQYF. CDR3 nucleotide sequence: TGCGCCAGCAGCTTGGCGGGCGGGGGAACCTACGAGCAGTACTTC.

The chain combines TRBV6-5 with TRBJ1-2, with 10 bases aligning to TRBD1. Per the germline V gene, CDR1 is MNHEY and CDR2 is SVGAGI. J gave up 7 bases and V 5 bases, and 4 bases lay outside the gene matches. The CDR3 length is 13 residues. CDR3 amino acids: CASSLDRGGGYTF. CDR3 DNA: TGTGCCAGCAGTCTGGACAGGGGGGGTGGCTACACCTTC.

V gene TRBV24-1 combines with J gene TRBJ2-1; TRBD2 is a possible D gene (6 bases). This CDR3 comprises 13 residues. V lost 12 bases and J 0 bases, leaving 11 bases between the germline ends. Germline CDR1 and CDR2: KGHDR and SFDVKD. The CDR3 spells CAARGSSYNEQFF. The CDR3, as DNA: TGTGCCGCTCGGGGGAGCTCCTACAATGAGCAGTTCTTC.

The chain is built from TRBV4-3 and TRBJ1-3; unclear D gene. From germline, CDR1 is LGHNA and CDR2 YSLEER. The V end lost 1 base, the J end lost 0 bases, and 16 bases lay between the germline ends. The CDR3 has 18 residues. CDR3 DNA: TGCGCCAGCAGCCAAGGGCCCGGCGGGTCAAGCTCTGGAAACACCATATATTTT. Protein product: CASSQGPGGSSSGNTIYF.

V and J are TRBV2 and TRBJ2-6; 12 bases are a match to TRBD2. The J segment lost 2 bases and the V segment lost 4 bases, leaving 3 bases of the junction unmatched. CDR1 SNHLY and CDR2 FYNNEI come from the germline V gene. The CDR3 contains 17 residues. CDR3 in DNA: TGTGCCAGCAGTGGGGCTAGCGGGAGGGCTGGGGCCAACGTCCTGACTTTC. It encodes CASSGASGRAGANVLTF. The full variable domain, its missing parts supplied by reference TRBV2 and TRBJ2-6, is EPEVTQTPSHQVTQMGQEVILRCVPISNHLYFYWYRQILGQKVEFLVSFYNNEISEKSEIFDDQFSVERPDGSNFTLKIRSTKLEDSAMYFCASSGASGRAGANVLTFGAGSRLTVL.

The CDR3 region has the DNA TGTGCCAGCAGTCGGTGGGTAGCAGAGACCCAGTACTTC. Translated, it gives CASSRWVAETQYF. The chain uses TRBV11-2 and TRBJ2-5; D remains unclear. CDR1 is SGHAT, CDR2 FQNNGV, per germline. CDR3 length: 13 residues. The V end was cut by 6 bases, the J end by 4 bases, with 12 bases between.

The genes are TRBV27 and TRBJ2-6, with 7 nucleotides matching TRBD2. The CDR3 consists of 17 residues. Germline values: CDR1 MNHEY, CDR2 SMNVEV (reference sequence). The V and J ends lost 3 bases and 4 bases, in that order; junction bases with no gene match: 9. CDR3 protein: CASSFKPGGLGANVLTF. The CDR3 DNA reads as TGTGCCAGCAGTTTCAAGCCCGGGGGGTTAGGGGCCAACGTCCTGACTTTC.

About this clone itself: This could be a read error, since a much larger clone is one nucleotide away. The chain carries TRBV4-3 and TRBJ2-2; 9 positions agree with TRBD2. Per the germline V gene, CDR1 is LGHNA and CDR2 is YSLEER. CDR3 size: 15 residues. CDR3 residues: CARSQTRGGTGELFF. DNA for the CDR3: TGCGCCCGCAGCCAAACGCGGGGGGGGACCGGGGAGCTGTTTTTT.

The J gene is TRBJ2-7, the V gene TRBV10-3; D gene uncertain. This CDR3 region has 13 residues. V was pared by 2 bases and J by 1 base, with 6 bases between. Germline V gene lookup returns CDR1 ENHRY and CDR2 SYGVKD. The DNA of the CDR3 is TGTGCCATCAGTGAGCTACAGTCCTACGAGCAGTACTTC. It codes for CAISELQSYEQYF.

This chain connects TRBV10-3 to TRBJ1-1, with 9 positions matching TRBD1. V dropped 5 bases and J dropped 4; count of bases not matched to a gene: 5. CDR3 size: 14 residues. Germline CDR1 and CDR2: ENHRY and SYGVKD. The CDR3 loop is CAISTGGSSTEAFF. The CDR3 DNA reads as TGTGCCATCAGTACAGGGGGCAGTAGCACTGAAGCTTTCTTT.

This chain joins TRBV28 and TRBJ2-5, with a possible D match to TRBD1 (7 bases). Trimming shortened V by 3 bases and J by 5 bases, and 25 bases separated the two germline ends. Germline CDR1 and CDR2: MDHEN and SYDVKM. The CDR3 runs to 18 residues. DNA for the CDR3: TGTGCCAGCAGTTTGCACCTTGACGGACAGGCCGCGGGGGAGACCCAGTACTTC. As protein: CASSLHLDGQAAGETQYF.

The genes are TRBV12-3 or TRBV12-4 and TRBJ1-2; a possible D gene is TRBD1 (6 bases). Trimming cost V 3 bases and J 8 bases, with 13 bases left between them. The CDR3 totals 13 residues. Here the CDR3 DNA reads TGTGCCAGCAGTTTCGGGGGGGCGCGAGGCTACACCTTC. This gives the protein CASSFGGARGYTF.

CDR3: CSVEGGRGYTF. DNA for the CDR3: TGCAGCGTTGAAGGGGGCCGGGGCTACACCTTC. This chain links TRBV29-1 with TRBJ1-2; possible D gene TRBD1, 5 bases. Trimming cost V 1 base and J 8 bases, with 8 bases left between them. This CDR3 is 11 amino acids long. Germline-derived CDR1 and CDR2 are SQVTM and ANQGSEA. The full variable domain, its missing parts supplied by reference TRBV29-1 and TRBJ1-2, is SAVISQKPSRDICQRGTSLTIQCQVDSQVTMMFWYRQQPGQSLTLIATANQGSEATYESGFVIDKFPISRPNLTFSTLTVSNMSPEDSSIYLCSVEGGRGYTFGSGTRLTVV.

This chain uses TRBV6-5 with TRBJ2-7; 8 bases agree with TRBD2. Looked up from germline, CDR1 is MNHEY and CDR2 is SVGAGI. V lost 10 bases and J lost 2; bases outside the gene matches: 13. The CDR3 loop spans 15 amino acids. CDR3 loop: CATCRGGTAAYEQYF. The CDR3 region has the DNA TGTGCCACATGTCGGGGGGGGACCGCAGCCTACGAGCAGTACTTC.

The chain recombines TRBV3-1 (or the pseudogene TRBV3-2) with TRBJ2-1; weak D call: TRBD2 (5 bases). In germline, CDR1 is LGHDT, CDR2 YNNKEL (reference sequence). The CDR3 is 11 amino acids. V lost 2 bases to trimming and J lost 10 bases, with 6 bases between them. CDR3 sequence: CASSQRREQFF. The CDR3 DNA is TGTGCCAGCAGCCAAAGGAGGGAGCAGTTCTTC.

V gene TRBV19 combines with J gene TRBJ1-2; 10 bases agree with TRBD1. Germline loops: CDR1 LNHDA, CDR2 SQIVND (reference sequence). The V and J ends lost 7 bases and 5 bases, in that order; junction bases with no gene match: 7. CDR3 length: 14 residues. The CDR3 sequence is CASTGTGAGYGYTF. The CDR3 DNA reads TGTGCCAGTACCGGGACAGGGGCAGGGTATGGCTACACCTTC.

The genes are TRBV10-3 and TRBJ2-3; 10 nucleotides align to TRBD2. Germline CDR1 reads ENHRY; CDR2 reads SYGVKD. J gave up 3 bases and V 5 bases, and 8 bases lay outside the gene matches. The CDR3 runs 16 residues. CDR3 residues: CAISLLAGRGTDTQYF. In nucleotides, the CDR3 is TGTGCCATCAGTCTACTAGCGGGACGGGGTACAGATACGCAGTATTTT.

The chain combines TRBV11-3 with TRBJ2-1; TRBD2 agrees at 15 bases. The germline CDR1 and CDR2 sequences are SGHNT and YENEEA. With 5 bases clipped from V and 8 bases from J, the junction kept 7 bases outside the gene matches. The CDR3 sequence is 16 residues long. CDR3 nucleotides: TGTGCCAGCAGCATTCGGACTAGCGGGGGGGGATATGAGCAGTTCTTC. It encodes CASSIRTSGGGYEQFF.

The chain uses TRBV7-3 and TRBJ2-3, with 8 bases lining up with TRBD2. The germline gives CDR1 SGHTA, CDR2 FQGTGA. The V segment lost 5 bases and the J segment 0 bases; nucleotides outside the gene matches: 4. The CDR3 consists of 15 residues. CDR3 residues: CASSVAGQSTDTQYF. The CDR3 DNA sequence: TGTGCCAGCAGCGTAGCGGGGCAGAGCACAGATACGCAGTATTTT.